The clone carrying this TCR beta chain has just a few counts. Trimming left V 1 base short and J 6 bases short, with 18 bases between. Germline V CDR1 and CDR2: SGHTA, FQGNSA. The CDR3 contains 16 residues. The sample belongs to a study of T-cell reconstitution after alpha-beta-depleted transplantation in children. Unique molecular identifiers tagged the TCRbeta library. TCRdb redid the calling of the PCR reads with MiXCR, one entry per CDR3 protein. The repertoire consists of around 530,000 distinct CDR3 sequences, with about 33% occurring once and the leading ten covering 2% to 3%. The chain joins TRBV7-2 to TRBJ1-1, with D possibly matching TRBD1 (5 bases). Sequencing was performed on PBMCs from the stem cell graft donor, taken from the stem cell graft. The source is a human donor who donated a stem cell graft to a child with aplastic anemia. The CDR3 DNA follows: TGTGCCAGCAGCTTAGTTATAGGGGCTCGGAGGGCTGAAGCTTTCTTT. Protein sequence: CASSLVIGARRAEAFF.